This is a list of T cell receptor beta chains from one sample in a study of radiotherapy plus CTLA-4 blockade in lung cancer. TCRdb's table, derived via immunoSEQ multiplex PCR, lists solely in-frame clones and lacks some. The profile covers under 35,000 clones, with 70% to 75% appearing a single time and 4% to 5.5% taken by the ten largest. The starting material was peripheral blood, obtained from a patient treated with radiotherapy plus ipilimumab. These receptors all stem from a human donor with non-small cell lung cancer whose response to radiotherapy plus ipilimumab could not be evaluated. The CDR3 runs from the conserved cysteine through the conserved F or W. The order of the fields is CDR3 DNA, CDR3 protein, clone size, V gene, J gene, D gene. The D gene is left open where the match is weak. Not all rows give a size; the values are once, few, many and, for expanded clones, a class.

TGTGCCATCAGTGAGTCAGGGACTAGCGGCTACGAGCAGTACTTC	CAISESGTSGYEQYF	.	TRBV10-3	TRBJ2-7	TRBD2
TGTGCCAGCAGCTCCTTAGCGAACCCAGATACGCAGTATTTT	CASSSLANPDTQYF	.	TRBV7-2	TRBJ2-3	.
TGTGCCAGCAGTGTGACAGGGACTGGAAACACCATATATTTT	CASSVTGTGNTIYF	.	TRBV27	TRBJ1-3	TRBD1
TGTGCCAGTAGTACAAACAGGGAAGGGGAGCTGTTTTTT	CASSTNREGELFF	few	TRBV19	TRBJ2-2	.
TGTGCCAGCAGTTATCCGGGACAGGGCTACGAGCAGTACTTC	CASSYPGQGYEQYF	.	TRBV6-5	TRBJ2-7	TRBD1
TGTGCCAGCAGCCTCGACAGGGGCCGTTACACAGATACGCAGTATTTT	CASSLDRGRYTDTQYF	.	TRBV13	TRBJ2-3	TRBD1
TGCGCCAGCAGTCCACTAAGGGGCTCCGGAAATGGCTACACCTTC	CASSPLRGSGNGYTF	.	TRBV4-3	TRBJ1-2	.
TGTGCCAGCAGGGGGGGTAGCACAGATACGCAGTATTTT	CASRGGSTDTQYF	.	TRBV11-3	TRBJ2-3	.
TGTGCCAGCAGCTTGGAGCGGAAGTACGAGCAGTACTTC	CASSLERKYEQYF	.	TRBV5-8	TRBJ2-7	.
TGCAGCTCCCGGAGTAACACTGAAGCTTTCTTT	CSSRSNTEAFF	.	TRBV29-1	TRBJ1-1	.
TGTGCCAGCAGCCTGGGACTCCTATCCTACAATGAGCAGTTCTTC	CASSLGLLSYNEQFF	few	TRBV7-8	TRBJ2-1	.
TGTGCCAGTAGCCCTATCGTCCAGGGTGACTATGGCTACACCTTC	CASSPIVQGDYGYTF	.	TRBV19	TRBJ1-2	.
TGTGCCAGCAGTGGCGGATGGTCCGAGCAGTACTTC	CASSGGWSEQYF	.	TRBV28	TRBJ2-7	.
TGCGCCAGCAGTGAGTCTCTAGCGGGAGTAGGGACCCAGTACTTC	CASSESLAGVGTQYF	.	TRBV10-2	TRBJ2-5	TRBD2
TGTGCCAGCAGCGCGGACCGACGCGGGACTGAAGCTTTCTTT	CASSADRRGTEAFF	.	TRBV11-2	TRBJ1-1	.
TGCGCCAGCAGCCAAGTTTACGGAGCGTCCTACGAGCAGTACTTC	CASSQVYGASYEQYF	few	TRBV7-9	TRBJ2-7	.
TGTGCCAGTAGTCTTGTGGGACAGGACTATGGCTACACCTTC	CASSLVGQDYGYTF	.	TRBV19	TRBJ1-2	TRBD1
TGTGCCAGCAGGACTAGCGGGAGTGGATTACTTAGGGAGACCCAGTACTTC	CASRTSGSGLLRETQYF	.	TRBV28	TRBJ2-5	TRBD2
TGTGCCAGCAGCGGGCAGCGGGGGATCACAGATACGCAGTATTTT	CASSGQRGITDTQYF	.	TRBV2	TRBJ2-3	TRBD2
TGTGCCAGCAGCCCAGACAGCAGCTCCTACAATGAGCAGTTCTTC	CASSPDSSSYNEQFF	.	TRBV27	TRBJ2-1	.
TGCGCCAGCAGCTTGTCGCAGGGAACGCAGGGCTACACCTTC	CASSLSQGTQGYTF	.	TRBV5-1	TRBJ1-2	.
TGCGCCAGCAGCTTAATGCCGGGACAGATTAACTATGGCTACACCTTC	CASSLMPGQINYGYTF	.	TRBV5-1	TRBJ1-2	TRBD1
TGTGCTAGCAGCTTAGGAGGTAGTAATGAGCAGTTCTTC	CASSLGGSNEQFF	few	TRBV7-7	TRBJ2-1	.
TGTGCCAGCAGTTACCCGGCAGAACACCGGGGAGCTGTTTTT	CASSYPAEHRGAVF	.	TRBV6-9	TRBJ2-2	.
TGTGCCAGCAGCTTAGTAGGACAGGGGGCTTACGAGCAGTACTTC	CASSLVGQGAYEQYF	.	TRBV7-2	TRBJ2-7	TRBD1
TGTGCCAGCACCGACAGGGGTGCGCAGTACTTC	CASTDRGAQYF	.	TRBV6-5	TRBJ2-7	TRBD1
TGTGCCAGCAGTGCTGAGGGGGCGGACACTGAAGCTTTCTTT	CASSAEGADTEAFF	few	TRBV2	TRBJ1-1	TRBD1
TGTGCCAGCAGCTTAACAAAGGGGGAGACCCAGTACTTC	CASSLTKGETQYF	.	TRBV7-2	TRBJ2-5	.
TGTGCCTGGAGTGTTCCAGGGGATAATTCACCCCTCCACTTT	CAWSVPGDNSPLHF	.	TRBV30	TRBJ1-6	.
TGTGCCAGCAGCGTACCATCAGCGGGAGGACAGCAGTTCTTC	CASSVPSAGGQQFF	.	TRBV9	TRBJ2-1	TRBD2
TGTGCCAGCAGCGTTACTAGCGGGAGACAAAACATTCAGTACTTC	CASSVTSGRQNIQYF	few	TRBV7-9	TRBJ2-4	TRBD2
TGCGCCAGCAGCCAAGAGATTAAAAACTCTCATAACTCTGGAAACACCATATATTTT	CASSQEIKNSHNSGNTIYF	few	TRBV4-3	TRBJ1-3	.
TGCGCCAGCAGCTTGGTTACATCGAACACTGAAGCTTTCTTT	CASSLVTSNTEAFF	.	TRBV5-1	TRBJ1-1	.
TGTGCCTGGAGTGGAGGCACCGGGGAGCTGTTTTTT	CAWSGGTGELFF	.	TRBV30	TRBJ2-2	.
TGTGCCAGCAGCCAGGACTTGAGCTCCTACAATGAGCAGTTCTTC	CASSQDLSSYNEQFF	few	TRBV4-2	TRBJ2-1	.
TGTGCCAGCAGCTTAGATCGGACTAGCGGACTCTCCTACAATGAGCAGTTCTTC	CASSLDRTSGLSYNEQFF	.	TRBV7-6	TRBJ2-1	TRBD2
TGTGCCACTACCACAGGGTCTCTTAACTATGGCTACACCTTC	CATTTGSLNYGYTF	few	TRBV6-1	TRBJ1-2	.
TGTGCCAGTGCCTCACGCAACCGGAGGGGAAACACCATATATTTT	CASASRNRRGNTIYF	few	TRBV19	TRBJ1-3	.
TGTGCCAGCAGCTTACGCCGGGACAGACACAATCAGCCCCAGCATTTT	CASSLRRDRHNQPQHF	.	TRBV5-6	TRBJ1-5	TRBD1
TGTGCCAGCAGCTTAGGGGGGGGGACTGAAGCTTTCTTT	CASSLGGGTEAFF	.	TRBV7-9	TRBJ1-1	.
TGTGCCAGTAGTAGCAGGGGACCAGGGGGGATGAGCTCCTACAATGAGCAGTTCTTC	CASSSRGPGGMSSYNEQFF	.	TRBV19	TRBJ2-1	.
TGTGCCAGCAGTTCTAGACTAGCGGGAGGGCTATATGAGCAGTTCTTC	CASSSRLAGGLYEQFF	.	TRBV28	TRBJ2-1	TRBD2
TGCGCCAGCAGCTTGGAGTCAGGAAAAGCTAACTATGGCTACACCTTC	CASSLESGKANYGYTF	.	TRBV5-1	TRBJ1-2	.
TGCGCCAGCAGCTTGGCGCAGGGGCAGACCGGAGGCACTGAAGCTTTCTTT	CASSLAQGQTGGTEAFF	few	TRBV5-1	TRBJ1-1	.
TGTGCCAGCAGCCCGAGGTTGATAGGATCGAACAATGAGCAGTTCTTC	CASSPRLIGSNNEQFF	.	TRBV7-2	TRBJ2-1	.
TGTGCCAGCAGTGTTGCAGGGGGTTCTGGCTACACCTTC	CASSVAGGSGYTF	.	TRBV2	TRBJ1-2	TRBD1
TGTGCCAGCAGATCTGACAGCTACGAGCAGTACTTC	CASRSDSYEQYF	.	TRBV2	TRBJ2-7	.
TGTGCCAGCAGCGTAGGGTCCTGGACAGAGAACACTGAAGCTTTCTTT	CASSVGSWTENTEAFF	few	TRBV9	TRBJ1-1	.
TGTGCCAGCAGCGAAGCCGGGACAACCCCCTCCTACGAGCAGTACTTC	CASSEAGTTPSYEQYF	.	TRBV7-6	TRBJ2-7	.
TGTGCCAGCAGCGGGCCTCTCGGTAGGCAGGGCTTCATCCCCGGCTACACCTTC	CASSGPLGRQGFIPGYTF	.	TRBV7-9	TRBJ1-2	.
TGTGCCAGCTCACCACCGGGGCGAAACACTGAAGCTTTCTTT	CASSPPGRNTEAFF	few	TRBV18	TRBJ1-1	.
TGTGCCAGCAGTGTACAGGGGTACGAGCAGTACTTC	CASSVQGYEQYF	.	TRBV27	TRBJ2-7	TRBD1
TGTGCCAGCTCACCACTAGTGGAGAAGAGGGACTATGGCTACACCTTC	CASSPLVEKRDYGYTF	.	TRBV18	TRBJ1-2	.